This TCR beta chain was obtained from a study of early T cells in non-severe SARS-CoV-2 infection. Points from the study as a whole: VDJdb matching, biased toward anti-spike CD8 responses, missed private and CD4 specificities.

The CDR3 length is 13 residues. In germline, CDR1 is SQVTM, CDR2 ANQGSEA. V gave up 2 bases and J gave up 6 bases, with 13 bases separating them. Attachment of unique molecular identifiers was made to individual cDNA molecules. One entry per CDR3 protein results from TCRdb running MiXCR on the 5' RACE reads. The table shows around 22,000 distinct CDR3 sequences, with roughly 3.5% occurring only once. Sample share makes this clonotype medium-sized. What it binds is unknown. V is TRBV29-1 and J is TRBJ1-1; D possibly corresponds to TRBD1 (6 bases). This receptor was identified in an adult who was a healthcare worker with PCR-confirmed SARS-CoV-2 infection or an uninfected control (not recorded which). Sample: whole blood. The CDR3 spells CSVEPGALSEAFF. The CDR3 DNA reads as TGCAGCGTTGAACCGGGGGCTTTGTCTGAAGCTTTCTTT.